This T cell receptor (beta chain) was profiled in a study of blood T cell repertoires in COVID-19. Study information: Acute and convalescent COVID-19 samples came from the United States, Italy and Spain.

V trimming: 6 bases; J trimming: 3 bases; junction bases outside the gene matches: 2. CDR1 is MNHEY, CDR2 SMNVEV, per germline (reference sequence). This CDR3 has 13 residues. The authors' processing: The assay estimated nucleated cells by amplifying reference gene primers. The table came from immunoSEQ multiplex PCR; TCRdb's copy has only in-frame clones and leaves some out. V and J calls and clone size are copied from that table; D and trimming were computed from the DNA. The table has approximately 120,000 clones, over 75% seen once. This clone was seen just once. Source material: peripheral blood. This receptor was obtained from a woman of 80 years or more with acute or convalescent COVID-19. V is TRBV27 and J is TRBJ2-7, with 10 bases that match TRBD2. The CDR3 sequence: CASRLAGGYEQYV. The CDR3, as DNA: TGTGCCAGCAGGTTAGCGGGGGGCTACGAGCAGTACGTC.